The rows below give T cell receptor beta chains drawn from one sample of a study of type 1 and type 2 diabetes patients. TCRdb re-called the multiplex PCR reads with MiXCR, one entry per CDR3 protein. The table includes about 270,000 distinct CDR3 sequences, roughly 44% detected once. The material sequenced was peripheral blood mononuclear cells (PBMCs). Receptors originate from a man aged 18 to 30 with type 2 diabetes. Each CDR3 is given with its conserved first and last residue. A D gene is named only where the DNA matches it firmly. For some rows the clone size is stated as once, few or many, or as a class when expanded; others skip it.

V	size	J	D	DNA	CDR3
TRBV5-6	-	TRBJ2-3	-	TGTGCCAGCAGCTTAGGGATTACACGGGACCCCGGAGGGGAAGATACGCAGTATTTT	CASSLGITRDPGGEDTQYF
TRBV6-6	-	TRBJ1-5	TRBD1	TGTGCCATCAGTGGAGACAGGGCTGATCAGCCCCAGCATTTT	CAISGDRADQPQHF
TRBV6-5	-	TRBJ1-5	-	TGTGCCAGCAGTTATGGCAGGGTCAATCAGCCCCAGCATTTT	CASSYGRVNQPQHF
TRBV7-2	-	TRBJ2-7	TRBD2	TGTGCCAGCAGCGTTACTAGCGGGGGGTTGGGCGAGCAGTACTTC	CASSVTSGGLGEQYF
TRBV4-1	-	TRBJ1-1	TRBD1	TGCGCCAGCAGCCAAACCCCAGGACAGGTGATCACTGAAGCTTTCTTT	CASSQTPGQVITEAFF
TRBV6-5	-	TRBJ2-5	TRBD2	TGTGCCAGCAGATATAGCGGGAGCGGATCGGAGACCCAGTACTTC	CASRYSGSGSETQYF
TRBV2	many	TRBJ2-5	-	TGTGCCAGCAGTGAAACTTTAGGGCCACTGGACGAGTACCAAGAGACCCAGTACTTC	CASSETLGPLDEYQETQYF
TRBV20-1	-	TRBJ2-7	-	TGCAGTGCCCAGGGGATGTCTGAGAGCGAGCAGTACTTC	CSAQGMSESEQYF
TRBV12-3/TRBV12-4	-	TRBJ1-1	TRBD1	TGTGCCAGCAGTTTTTCAGGGGGCTCTGAAGCTTTCTTT	CASSFSGGSEAFF
TRBV2	-	TRBJ2-5	-	TGTGCCAGCAGTGACTCGGCGGAGGTATTCCAAGAGACCCAGTACTTC	CASSDSAEVFQETQYF
TRBV19	-	TRBJ1-1	-	TGTGCCAGCTACGGGACAACTATGAACACTGAAGCTTTCTTT	CASYGTTMNTEAFF
TRBV6-6	-	TRBJ1-5	-	TGTGCCAGCAGACGTCCCAATCAGCCCCAGCATTTT	CASRRPNQPQHF
TRBV12-5	few	TRBJ2-7	-	TGTGCTAGTGATAAGGATGGCTACGAGCAGTACTTC	CASDKDGYEQYF
TRBV7-3	-	TRBJ2-2	TRBD2	TGTGCCAGCAGCTACGGGGGGACGAACACCGGGGAGCTGTTTTTT	CASSYGGTNTGELFF
TRBV28	-	TRBJ1-6	-	TGTGCCAGCAGTTTTCATGGGGATTTTGCTTCACCCCTCCACTTT	CASSFHGDFASPLHF
TRBV20-1	-	TRBJ2-1	TRBD2	TGCAGTGCTAGCTACACGGGACTAACTAGCCGCGGCAATGAGCAGTTCTTC	CSASYTGLTSRGNEQFF
TRBV19	-	TRBJ2-7	TRBD2	TGTGCCAGTAGTTCAACGGGACTACTTCGCGAGCAGTACTTC	CASSSTGLLREQYF
TRBV7-8	-	TRBJ2-3	TRBD2	TGTGCCAGCAGCCCAACTAGCGGGAGGGGAGATACGCAGTATTTT	CASSPTSGRGDTQYF
TRBV6-1	few	TRBJ1-1	-	TGTGCCAGCAGTGAAATGGGGGGCACTGAAGCTTTCTTT	CASSEMGGTEAFF
TRBV7-2	-	TRBJ2-7	TRBD1	TGTGCCAGCAGCTGGCGACAGGGACCCGAGCAGTACTTC	CASSWRQGPEQYF
TRBV5-1	-	TRBJ2-1	-	TGCGCCAGCAGCTTAAGCAGGGACTACAATGAGCAGTTCTTC	CASSLSRDYNEQFF